This entry lists 21 T cell receptor beta chains sequenced from one sample in a study of blood T cell repertoires in COVID-19 (dated by TCRdb to the early 2020s). The library was produced with the immunoSEQ multiplex PCR assay. TCRdb re-hosts the immuneACCESS table, in-frame sequences only. Its copies lack some clones; in the studies checked, an unresolved V gene accounts for under half of them, and the cause for the rest is not known. The sample table shows around 230,000 clones, and around 89% are seen once. The biggest ten clones account for over 2% of the sample. Material for sequencing was PBMCs or T cells enriched from blood (not recorded which). These receptors were taken from a woman between 40 and 50 years old with acute COVID-19.

The chain recombines TRBV5-1 with TRBJ2-1; 10 nucleotides line up with TRBD2. The length of the CDR3 is 16 residues. CDR1 SGHRS and CDR2 YFSETQ come from the germline V gene. The J segment lost 4 bases and the V segment lost 3 bases, leaving 7 bases of the junction unmatched. The CDR3 sequence is CASSSTLAGGYNEQFF. For the CDR3, the DNA is TGCGCCAGCAGCTCGACGTTAGCGGGGGGTTACAATGAGCAGTTCTTC.

This chain links TRBV12-3 or TRBV12-4 with TRBJ1-5, with D possibly being TRBD1 (5 bases). CDR3 length: 11 amino acids. CDR3 nucleotides: TGTGCAGTAGGGGCCAATCAGCCCCAGCATTTT. Its protein product is CAVGANQPQHF.

The V call is TRBV27, the J call TRBJ1-2, with D hard to call. Germline V CDR1 and CDR2: MNHEY, SMNVEV (reference sequence). V was trimmed by 5 bases and J by 1 base, leaving 14 bases between them. The CDR3 totals 15 residues. DNA for the CDR3: TGTGCCAGCAGTCCCCCCCCAGGTCTTAACTATGGCTACACCTTC. It specifies CASSPPPGLNYGYTF.

The gene calls are TRBV18 and TRBJ2-2; 7 nucleotides line up with TRBD2. CDR3 size: 16 residues. V shed 5 bases and J 4 bases; nucleotides not matched to a gene: 10. Germline V gene data show CDR1 as KGHSH and CDR2 as LQKENI. CDR3 loop: CASSSTGTMTTGELFF. DNA for the CDR3: TGTGCCAGCTCATCAACCGGGACTATGACCACCGGGGAGCTGTTTTTT. The full variable domain, completed using reference TRBV18 and TRBJ2-2, is NAGVMQNPRHLVRRRGQEARLRCSPMKGHSHVYWYRQLPEEGLKFMVYLQKENIIDESGMPKERFSAEFPKEGPSILRIQQVVRGDSAAYFCASSSTGTMTTGELFFGEGSRLTVL.

This clone was counted between two and nine times. The chain has TRBV6-2 or TRBV6-3 and TRBJ2-7; D is possibly TRBD1 (5 bases). The CDR3 has 16 residues. Between the trimmed V and J ends, which lost 1 base and 0 bases, there was a span of 13 bases. Per the germline V gene, CDR1 is MNHEY and CDR2 is SVGEGT. The CDR3 spells CASSYLGATSSYEQYV. The CDR3 DNA is TGTGCCAGCAGTTACTTAGGGGCCACAAGCTCCTACGAGCAGTACGTC.

The chain has TRBV27 and TRBJ1-1; TRBD1 matches 8 bases. V lost 8 bases and J lost 3; bases outside the gene matches: 5. This CDR3 region has 13 residues. Germline values: CDR1 MNHEY, CDR2 SMNVEV (reference sequence). As DNA, the CDR3 is TGTGCCAGCGGTACAGGGGGGTACACTGAAGCTTTCTTT. The encoded protein is CASGTGGYTEAFF.

The chain links TRBV25-1 to TRBJ2-7; 7 bases align to TRBD2. Germline CDR1 and CDR2: MGHDK and SYGVNS. V dropped 4 bases and J dropped 7; count of bases not matched to a gene: 16. The CDR3 has 16 residues. Written as DNA, the CDR3 is TGTGCCAGCAGTGGACGACCGGACGGCGTCGGGGGGGAGCAGTACGTC. Amino acid sequence: CASSGRPDGVGGEQYV.

The chain recombines TRBV5-1 with TRBJ1-1; 12 bases fit TRBD1. The J segment lost 0 bases and the V segment lost 3 bases, leaving 3 bases of the junction unmatched. The length of the CDR3 is 16 residues. CDR1 is SGHRS, CDR2 YFSETQ, per germline. CDR3: CASSYGTGGVNTEAFF. In DNA, the CDR3 is TGCGCCAGCAGCTACGGGACAGGGGGCGTGAACACTGAAGCTTTCTTT.

This clone was seen once. The rearrangement joins TRBV5-8 to TRBJ2-7; the D gene is possibly TRBD2 (6 bases). Germline V gives CDR1 SGHTS, CDR2 YDEGEE. Trimming left V 6 bases short and J 1 base short, with 26 bases between. This CDR3 contains 18 residues. The CDR3 reads CASTPAGQGPSPSYEQYV. CDR3 DNA sequence: TGTGCCAGCACTCCCGCGGGGCAGGGCCCCTCCCCATCCTACGAGCAGTACGTC.

The chain couples TRBV27 to TRBJ1-1, with a weak D call TRBD1 (5 bases). Germline values: CDR1 MNHEY, CDR2 SMNVEV (reference sequence). The CDR3 runs 13 residues. Trimming shortened V by 9 bases and J by 7 bases, and 18 bases separated the two germline ends. CDR3 bases: TGTGCCAGTGCTAACCCCCAGGGTTATGAAGCTTTCTTT. This encodes CASANPQGYEAFF.

The CDR3 reads CASSLGASSGGRPYEQYF. As DNA, the CDR3 is TGTGCCAGCAGCTTAGGGGCTTCTAGCGGGGGAAGACCCTACGAGCAGTACTTC. The J gene is TRBJ2-7, the V gene TRBV7-2; 10 bases are a match to TRBD2. V gave up 1 base and J gave up 2 bases; unmatched junction bases: 11. Germline V gives CDR1 SGHTA, CDR2 FQGNSA. This CDR3 region has 18 residues. Supplemented by reference TRBV7-2 and TRBJ2-7, the full variable domain reads GAGVSQSPSNKVTEKGKDVELRCDPISGHTALYWYRQSLGQGLEFLIYFQGNSAPDKSGLPSDRFSAERTGGSVSTLTIQRTQQEDSAVYLCASSLGASSGGRPYEQYFGPGTRLTVT.

The chain joins TRBV4-3 to TRBJ2-5, with a possible D match to TRBD2 (6 bases). Germline CDR1 reads LGHNA; CDR2 reads YSLEER. Deletions cut 1 base from V and 4 bases from J, with 16 bases between. The CDR3 has 16 amino acids. This CDR3 reads CASSQGPAGPRETQYF. CDR3 DNA: TGCGCCAGCAGCCAAGGTCCTGCGGGACCTCGAGAGACCCAGTACTTC.

This chain joins TRBV4-2 and TRBJ2-2, with 14 bases matching TRBD2. Germline CDR1 and CDR2: LGHNA and YNFKEQ. Trimming removed 3 bases from V and 8 bases from J; junction bases left unmatched: 2. The CDR3 contains 15 residues. CDR3 bases: TGTGCCAGCAGCCAGGGGACTAGCGGGGGTGGGGAGCTGTTTTTT. Encoded protein: CASSQGTSGGGELFF.

This rearrangement joins TRBV7-9 to TRBJ2-1; the D gene is possibly TRBD1 (6 bases). Germline V gives CDR1 SEHNR, CDR2 FQNEAQ (reference sequence). The CDR3 covers 13 residues. V lost 7 bases to trimming and J lost 12 bases, with 19 bases between them. Written as DNA, the CDR3 is TGTGCCAGCACCCCCGGCTCCATGGGGGCGCAGTTCTTC. This gives the protein CASTPGSMGAQFF.

The genes are TRBV7-2 and TRBJ1-5; 9 bases are shared with TRBD1. V shed 5 bases, J shed 4 bases, and the junction held 9 bases outside the gene matches. The germline gives CDR1 SGHTA, CDR2 FQGNSA. The CDR3 sequence is 16 residues long. CDR3: CASSPGTGGGNQPQHF. CDR3 sequence (DNA): TGTGCCAGCAGCCCCGGAACAGGGGGCGGGAATCAGCCCCAGCATTTT.

This rearrangement joins TRBV6-5 to TRBJ1-4, with a possible D match to TRBD1 (6 bases). V dropped 0 bases and J dropped 13 bases, with 18 bases sitting between them. Germline loops: CDR1 MNHEY, CDR2 SVGAGI. CDR3 length: 15 residues. Here the CDR3 reads CASSYSQGSRGRLFF. The CDR3 region has the DNA TGTGCCAGCAGTTACTCCCAGGGGTCCCGAGGAAGACTGTTTTTT.

The chain links TRBV6-5 to TRBJ1-2; D perhaps matches TRBD1 (6 bases). Trimming cost V 6 bases and J 5 bases, with 16 bases left between them. Germline loops: CDR1 MNHEY, CDR2 SVGAGI. The CDR3 length is 14 residues. The DNA of the CDR3 is TGTGCCAGCAGCTATGAGGGGGGGCGGTATGGCTACACCTTC. Its protein is CASSYEGGRYGYTF.

The V gene is TRBV7-9, the J gene TRBJ2-7; possibly TRBD2 for D (5 bases). The CDR3 sequence is 14 residues long. Per the germline V gene, CDR1 is SEHNR and CDR2 is FQNEAQ (reference sequence). Trimming left V 4 bases short and J 2 bases short, with 12 bases between. The CDR3 nucleotides are TGTGCCAGCAGCTCCTGGGAGCAAACCTACGAGCAGTACTTC. It yields the protein CASSSWEQTYEQYF.

The V gene is TRBV6-5, the J gene TRBJ2-7, with D possibly TRBD2 on 5 matching bases. Trimming stripped 7 bases from V and 3 bases from J, with 16 bases between. The germline V gene has CDR1 MNHEY and CDR2 SVGAGI. This CDR3 has 14 residues. As DNA, the CDR3 is TGTGCCAGCAACGAGGGAGACGGCTTCTACGAGCAGTACGTC. Amino acids: CASNEGDGFYEQYV.

The rearrangement joins TRBV7-9 to TRBJ2-5, with D maybe TRBD2 (6 bases). Per the germline V gene, CDR1 is SEHNR and CDR2 is FQNEAQ (reference sequence). The ends were cut back, 2 bases at V and 2 bases at J, with 9 bases in the middle. This CDR3 region has 14 residues. The CDR3 loop reads CASSLMGGQETQYF. The DNA of the CDR3 is TGTGCCAGCAGCTTAATGGGGGGTCAAGAGACCCAGTACTTC.

This clone has only one observation. The J gene is TRBJ2-1, the V gene TRBV30; 8 bases are a match to TRBD2. From germline, CDR1 is GTSNPN and CDR2 SVGIG (reference sequence). The CDR3 covers 14 residues. V lost 4 bases, J lost 6 bases, and 8 bases stayed unmatched. The CDR3: CAWTPHGGVNEQFF. In DNA form, the CDR3 reads TGTGCCTGGACCCCCCACGGGGGGGTCAATGAGCAGTTCTTC.